The 23 T cell receptor beta chains below were found in one sample sequenced in a study of blood T cell repertoires in COVID-19. The method was immunoSEQ multiplex PCR; TCRdb's version includes in-frame clones alone and lacks a portion of them. Among fewer than 300,000 clones listed, approximately 81% were seen once. Sequencing used peripheral blood. The source is a woman in her late teens or twenties with acute or convalescent COVID-19.

The gene calls are TRBV24-1 and TRBJ2-7; 8 positions match TRBD1. The trim removed 6 bases at V and 4 bases at J, leaving 7 bases unmatched. This CDR3 is 14 amino acids long. Germline lookup yields CDR1 KGHDR and CDR2 SFDVKD. The CDR3 spells CATSPGGLGYEQYF. The CDR3 DNA sequence: TGTGCCACCAGTCCAGGGGGCTTGGGGTACGAGCAGTACTTC.

This clone was observed once. This chain joins TRBV28 and TRBJ2-7, with D maybe TRBD2 (6 bases). Trimming removed 10 bases at V and 2 bases at J, with 12 bases between. Germline V gives CDR1 MDHEN, CDR2 SYDVKM. The length of the CDR3 is 12 residues. The CDR3, as DNA: TGTGCCACGAGACTAGGCGCCTACGAGCAGTACTTC. This sequence encodes CATRLGAYEQYF.

The genes are TRBV30 and TRBJ1-4; D not certain. This CDR3 contains 17 residues. V was trimmed by 0 bases and J by 2 bases, leaving 16 bases between them. Germline V gene data show CDR1 as GTSNPN and CDR2 as SVGIG (reference sequence). The CDR3 is CAWSVSGGVRTNEKLFF. Here the CDR3 DNA reads TGTGCCTGGAGTGTAAGCGGCGGTGTGCGGACTAATGAAAAACTGTTTTTT. The full variable domain, completed using reference TRBV30 and TRBJ1-4, is SQTIHQWPATLVQPVGSPLSLECTVEGTSNPNLYWYRQAAGRGLQLLFYSVGIGQISSEVPQNLSASRPQDRQFILSSKKLLLSDSGFYLCAWSVSGGVRTNEKLFFGSGTQLSVL.

The rearrangement joins TRBV18 to TRBJ2-7, with D perhaps matching TRBD2 (6 bases). V dropped 1 base and J dropped 3 bases, with 10 bases sitting between them. Germline CDR1 and CDR2: KGHSH and LQKENI. CDR3 length: 14 residues. CDR3 in amino acids: CASSPRDFLYEQYF. The CDR3 region has the DNA TGTGCCAGCTCACCACGGGACTTCCTCTACGAGCAGTACTTC.

The chain's CDR3 is CASSPGQGYTF. In DNA, the CDR3 is TGTGCCAGCAGCCCCGGACAGGGCTACACCTTC. This chain links TRBV7-9 with TRBJ1-2; possibly TRBD1 for D (6 bases). Germline values: CDR1 SEHNR, CDR2 FQNEAQ (reference sequence). V lost 5 bases, J lost 8 bases, and 9 bases lay in between. The CDR3 runs 11 residues.

J is TRBJ1-1 and V is TRBV19; the match to TRBD1 covers 8 bases. J was trimmed by 7 bases and V by 0 bases; bases with no gene match: 4. This CDR3 region has 14 residues. CDR1 is LNHDA and CDR2 is SQIVND in the germline V gene (reference sequence). The DNA for the CDR3 is TGTGCCAGTAGTATAGACCCGGACAGGGTTGAAGCTTTCTTT. Translating it yields CASSIDPDRVEAFF.

The chain is built from TRBV7-2 and TRBJ2-7; D is perhaps TRBD2 (6 bases). The V and J ends lost 5 bases and 2 bases respectively, with 16 bases between them. The germline gives CDR1 SGHTA, CDR2 FQGNSA. This CDR3 contains 15 residues. CDR3 DNA sequence: TGTGCCAGCAGCGAAGACGGGGGTAACCCCTACGAGCAGTACTTC. Its protein product is CASSEDGGNPYEQYF.

This chain links TRBV19 with TRBJ1-5, with 8 bases that match TRBD1. CDR3 length equals 15 residues. V shed 5 bases and J 2 bases; nucleotides not matched to a gene: 5. Germline loops: CDR1 LNHDA, CDR2 SQIVND (reference sequence). DNA for the CDR3: TGTGCCAGTAGTTACGGACAGGGCGGCAATCAGCCCCAGCATTTT. Amino acid sequence: CASSYGQGGNQPQHF.

This clone is a singleton in its sample. The CDR3 spells CASSIHREPPYNEQFF. The CDR3 nucleotides read TGTGCCAGTAGTATCCACCGGGAACCCCCCTACAATGAGCAGTTCTTC. The V gene is TRBV19, the J gene TRBJ2-1; D may be TRBD2 (5 bases). The germline V and J ends were trimmed by 3 bases and 2 bases, with 14 bases remaining between them. The CDR3 is made up of 16 amino acids. Germline V CDR1 and CDR2: LNHDA, SQIVND (reference sequence).

The chain links TRBV13 to TRBJ1-3; tentatively, D is TRBD1 (5 bases). Germline assignment: CDR1 PRHDT and CDR2 FYEKMQ (reference sequence). There are 16 residues in the CDR3. V lost 4 bases and J lost 0, with 13 bases in between. Here the CDR3 reads CASSSRGSVSGNTIYF. CDR3 sequence (DNA): TGTGCCAGCAGCTCGCGGGGGAGCGTCTCTGGAAACACCATATATTTT.

The genes are TRBV7-2 and TRBJ1-2; unclear D gene. This CDR3 has 15 residues. The germline V gene has CDR1 SGHTA and CDR2 FQGNSA. V lost 5 bases and J lost 7, with 20 bases in between. The CDR3 sequence is CASSPWRILGFGYTF. In DNA, the CDR3 is TGTGCCAGCAGCCCATGGCGGATTCTTGGTTTTGGCTACACCTTC. Variable domain in full (rest from reference TRBV7-2 and TRBJ1-2): GAGVSQSPSNKVTEKGKDVELRCDPISGHTALYWYRQSLGQGLEFLIYFQGNSAPDKSGLPSDRFSAERTGGSVSTLTIQRTQQEDSAVYLCASSPWRILGFGYTFGSGTRLTVV.

This clone came up once. CDR3 protein: CASSLSRGLRWETQYF. CDR3 DNA: TGTGCCAGCAGTTTATCAAGAGGACTCCGGTGGGAGACCCAGTACTTC. The V call is TRBV28, the J call TRBJ2-5; maybe TRBD2 (5 bases). CDR3 length: 16 amino acids. Germline CDR1 reads MDHEN; CDR2 reads SYDVKM. The V end lost 1 base, the J end lost 5 bases, and 17 bases lay between the germline ends.

The chain recombines TRBV27 with TRBJ2-1, with a weak D call TRBD2 (5 bases). V lost 3 bases to trimming and J lost 8 bases, with 23 bases between them. This CDR3 is 17 amino acids long. Germline V gene data show CDR1 as MNHEY and CDR2 as SMNVEV (reference sequence). CDR3 DNA sequence: TGTGCCAGCAGTTTGTCGGCTAGCCCTATGATTTTCGATGAGCAGTTCTTC. This sequence encodes CASSLSASPMIFDEQFF.

This chain connects TRBV5-1 to TRBJ2-1; 13 bases match TRBD2. Trimming at V came to 4 bases and at J to 6 bases, leaving 10 bases not matched to a gene. Looked up from germline, CDR1 is SGHRS and CDR2 is YFSETQ. CDR3 length: 17 amino acids. The CDR3 region has the DNA TGCGCCAGCAGCCACGGACTAGCGGGAGTCGTGTTCAATGAGCAGTTCTTC. Translating gives CASSHGLAGVVFNEQFF.

This chain uses TRBV6-5 with TRBJ1-2; 7 nucleotides match TRBD1. The CDR3 sequence is 12 residues long. Germline assignment: CDR1 MNHEY and CDR2 SVGAGI. The ends lost 11 bases at V and 3 bases at J; junction bases unmatched: 6. The CDR3 DNA sequence: TGTGCCGTCCCCGGGACAGACTATGGCTACACCTTC. Protein product: CAVPGTDYGYTF.

This clone has a handful of counts. This chain joins TRBV10-3 and TRBJ1-2; D remains ambiguous. V lost 4 bases, J lost 0 bases, and 30 bases lay in between. Germline loops: CDR1 ENHRY, CDR2 SYGVKD. The CDR3 contains 21 residues. Here the CDR3 DNA reads TGTGCCATCAGTGCGGGCCAGGTAATGGACTGGAACACGAATCCTAACTATGGCTACACCTTC. This gives the protein CAISAGQVMDWNTNPNYGYTF.

This chain connects TRBV4-3 to TRBJ2-1, with 11 bases identical to TRBD2. After removal of 4 bases from V and 8 bases from J, the junction contained 4 bases not matched to a gene. The CDR3 runs to 14 residues. Per germline, CDR1 LGHNA and CDR2 YSLEER. CDR3 bases: TGCGCCAGCAGCCCTCTAGCGGGAGGTCATGAGCAGTTCTTC. As protein: CASSPLAGGHEQFF.

The chain joins TRBV15 to TRBJ2-7; D unresolved. Germline values: CDR1 LNHNV, CDR2 YYDKDF (reference sequence). Trimming removed 5 bases at V and 4 bases at J, with 12 bases between. The CDR3 is 13 amino acids. CDR3 amino acids: CATSSLTQYEQYF. Here the CDR3 DNA reads TGTGCCACCAGCTCCCTGACACAGTACGAGCAGTACTTC.

V is TRBV27 and J is TRBJ1-6, with 10 bases lining up with TRBD1. Looked up from germline, CDR1 is MNHEY and CDR2 is SMNVEV (reference sequence). Losses at the gene ends were 1 base for V and 5 bases for J; bases not matched to a gene: 8. The CDR3 length is 18 residues. The CDR3 loop is CASSLFSPGTGDNSPLHF. The CDR3 nucleotides read TGTGCCAGCAGTTTATTTTCCCCCGGGACAGGGGATAATTCACCCCTCCACTTT.

This clone has just one count. The chain has TRBV4-1 and TRBJ2-1, with 7 bases that match TRBD2. From germline, CDR1 is MGHRA and CDR2 YSYEKL. The CDR3 is 17 amino acids. After removal of 3 bases from V and 2 bases from J, the junction contained 10 bases not matched to a gene. CDR3 amino acids: CASSQESLREAYNEQFF. Here the CDR3 DNA reads TGCGCCAGCAGCCAGGAGTCTTTACGGGAGGCCTACAATGAGCAGTTCTTC.

This rearrangement joins TRBV12-3 or TRBV12-4 to TRBJ1-1; D call uncertain. V shed 7 bases and J shed 4 bases, with 13 bases lying between them. The CDR3 is 13 residues long. CDR3 in amino acids: CASTSRRGTEAFF. Written as DNA, the CDR3 is TGTGCCAGCACCTCGCGGCGAGGCACTGAAGCTTTCTTT.

This clone was picked up one time. DNA for the CDR3: TGTGCCAGCTCACCCCAGGGGGTAAACAATGAGCAGTTCTTC. This encodes CASSPQGVNNEQFF. The V and J genes are TRBV18 and TRBJ2-1; 7 positions match TRBD1. CDR1 KGHSH and CDR2 LQKENI come from the germline V gene. Trimming cost V 3 bases and J 5 bases; bases outside gene matches: 4. CDR3 length: 14 amino acids. Together with reference TRBV18 and TRBJ2-1, the CDR3 gives the full variable domain: NAGVMQNPRHLVRRRGQEARLRCSPMKGHSHVYWYRQLPEEGLKFMVYLQKENIIDESGMPKERFSAEFPKEGPSILRIQQVVRGDSAAYFCASSPQGVNNEQFFGPGTRLTVL.

The chain links TRBV30 to TRBJ1-2; weak D call: TRBD1 (5 bases). The CDR3 spans 13 residues. V was pared by 0 bases and J by 7 bases, with 12 bases between. Germline V gene sequence: CDR1 GTSNPN, CDR2 SVGIG (reference sequence). CDR3 amino acids: CAWSVLVTVGYTF. CDR3 DNA sequence: TGTGCCTGGAGTGTACTTGTGACAGTTGGCTACACCTTC. Complete variable domain (other parts from reference TRBV30 and TRBJ1-2): SQTIHQWPATLVQPVGSPLSLECTVEGTSNPNLYWYRQAAGRGLQLLFYSVGIGQISSEVPQNLSASRPQDRQFILSSKKLLLSDSGFYLCAWSVLVTVGYTFGSGTRLTVV.